A selection of T cell receptor beta chains follows, all from one sample in a study of CD8 T cells in ankylosing spondylitis. TCRdb reprocessed the 5' RACE reads via MiXCR and lists one record per CDR3 protein. This table has 150,000 to 200,000 distinct CDR3 sequences, 10% to 15% appearing once. Material for sequencing was blood, either unsorted or a sorted T cell fraction (not recorded which). The source of these receptors is a female donor with ankylosing spondylitis or in good health (not recorded which). The CDR3 runs from the conserved cysteine through the conserved F or W. The D gene is left open where the match is weak. Some rows have no size entry. The others give once, few or many, or a class for an expanded clone.

abundance: .
v_gene: TRBV15
d_gene: .
len: 12
j_gene: TRBJ2-3
CDR3aa: CATSRDGYTQYF
CDR3nt: TGTGCCACCAGCAGGGACGGCTATACGCAGTATTTT

abundance: .
v_gene: TRBV12-3/TRBV12-4
d_gene: .
len: 15
j_gene: TRBJ2-7
CDR3aa: CASSLAQRGSDEQYF
CDR3nt: TGTGCCAGCAGTTTGGCACAAAGGGGATCTGACGAGCAGTACTTC

abundance: .
v_gene: TRBV5-1
d_gene: .
len: 15
j_gene: TRBJ2-7
CDR3aa: CASRKLGLSLYEQYF
CDR3nt: TGCGCCAGCAGGAAACTCGGGCTCTCTCTCTACGAGCAGTACTTC

abundance: many
v_gene: TRBV9
d_gene: .
len: 10
j_gene: TRBJ2-1
CDR3aa: CASSGNEQFF
CDR3nt: TGTGCCAGCAGCGGTAATGAGCAGTTCTTC

abundance: many
v_gene: TRBV18
d_gene: .
len: 15
j_gene: TRBJ1-5
CDR3aa: CASSPVGRGNQPQHF
CDR3nt: TGTGCCAGCTCACCAGTAGGCCGAGGCAATCAGCCCCAGCATTTT

abundance: many
v_gene: TRBV20-1
d_gene: TRBD1
len: 14
j_gene: TRBJ1-1
CDR3aa: CSAREQGKNTEAFF
CDR3nt: TGCAGTGCTAGAGAACAGGGGAAGAACACTGAAGCTTTCTTT

abundance: few
v_gene: TRBV20-1
d_gene: .
len: 13
j_gene: TRBJ1-5
CDR3aa: CSASGLSYQPQHF
CDR3nt: TGCAGTGCTTCGGGACTCTCGTATCAGCCCCAGCATTTT

abundance: .
v_gene: TRBV9
d_gene: TRBD1
len: 14
j_gene: TRBJ1-2
CDR3aa: CASSVDGQGYGYTF
CDR3nt: TGTGCCAGCAGCGTAGACGGACAGGGGTATGGCTACACCTTC

abundance: .
v_gene: TRBV19
d_gene: TRBD1
len: 14
j_gene: TRBJ2-7
CDR3aa: CASNPGTGPYEQYF
CDR3nt: TGTGCCAGTAATCCCGGGACAGGGCCCTACGAGCAGTACTTC

abundance: many
v_gene: TRBV27
d_gene: .
len: 13
j_gene: TRBJ1-1
CDR3aa: CASSQGYLTEAFF
CDR3nt: TGTGCCAGCAGCCAGGGGTATTTGACTGAAGCTTTCTTT

abundance: many
v_gene: TRBV10-3
d_gene: .
len: 14
j_gene: TRBJ2-7
CDR3aa: CAISGTRAVTDQYF
CDR3nt: TGTGCCATCAGTGGGACTCGAGCGGTCACAGACCAGTACTTC

abundance: few
v_gene: TRBV20-1
d_gene: .
len: 13
j_gene: TRBJ2-1
CDR3aa: CSARGTGSNEQFF
CDR3nt: TGCAGTGCTAGAGGAACAGGGAGCAATGAGCAGTTCTTC

abundance: .
v_gene: TRBV5-1
d_gene: .
len: 14
j_gene: TRBJ2-1
CDR3aa: CASSFGHRDNEQFF
CDR3nt: TGCGCCAGCAGTTTCGGGCACAGGGACAATGAGCAGTTCTTC

abundance: few
v_gene: TRBV25-1
d_gene: .
len: 11
j_gene: TRBJ2-7
CDR3aa: CASSDPLEQYF
CDR3nt: TGTGCCAGCAGTGACCCCCTCGAGCAGTACTTC